These 18 T cell receptor beta chains share one sample of origin, sequenced in a study of blood T cell repertoires in COVID-19. TCRdb's table, derived via immunoSEQ multiplex PCR, lists solely in-frame clones and lacks some. Seen here are some 210,000 clones, around 92% observed once, and the top ten hold approximately 1.2%. The source material was peripheral blood. The receptors here all came from a man under 40 with acute or convalescent COVID-19.

V usage is TRBV15 and J usage is TRBJ2-7, with D possibly matching TRBD2 (6 bases). Germline V gives CDR1 LNHNV, CDR2 YYDKDF (reference sequence). Trimming removed 5 bases from V and 5 bases from J, with 13 bases in between. The CDR3 consists of 13 residues. CDR3 nucleotide sequence: TGTGCCACCAGCCGCCAGGGACTCCACGAGCAGTACTTC. Translating gives CATSRQGLHEQYF.

V usage is TRBV15 and J usage is TRBJ2-3, with 9 bases identical to TRBD2. In germline, CDR1 is LNHNV, CDR2 YYDKDF (reference sequence). This CDR3 is 18 amino acids long. The junction had 14 bases not matched to a gene; V was cut back by 4 bases and J by 3 bases. The chain's CDR3 is CATSTENVGGGVTDTQYF. DNA for the CDR3: TGTGCCACCAGCACAGAGAATGTGGGCGGGGGGGTTACAGATACGCAGTATTTT.

The chain employs TRBV28 and TRBJ1-5, with TRBD1 matching over 10 bases. V lost 6 bases to trimming and J lost 5 bases; unmatched junction nucleotides: 13. Germline V gene data show CDR1 as MDHEN and CDR2 as SYDVKM. The CDR3 length is 17 residues. The CDR3 DNA follows: TGTGCCAGCAGGGACAGGGGGAAAGGAAATAGTTATCAGCCCCAGCATTTT. Translation: CASRDRGKGNSYQPQHF. Together with reference TRBV28 and TRBJ1-5, the CDR3 gives the full variable domain: DVKVTQSSRYLVKRTGEKVFLECVQDMDHENMFWYRQDPGLGLRLIYFSYDVKMKEKGDIPEGYSVSREKKERFSLILESASTNQTSMYLCASRDRGKGNSYQPQHFGDGTRLSIL.

A single count supports this clone. CDR3 loop: CASTASGGSEETQYF. As DNA, the CDR3 is TGCGCCAGCACTGCGAGCGGGGGATCGGAAGAGACCCAGTACTTC. The gene calls are TRBV5-1 and TRBJ2-5, with 8 bases matching TRBD2. CDR3 size: 15 residues. The V segment lost 6 bases and the J segment 3 bases; nucleotides outside the gene matches: 10. Looked up from germline, CDR1 is SGHRS and CDR2 is YFSETQ.

The V gene is TRBV2, the J gene TRBJ2-1; 7 nucleotides match TRBD2. V lost 6 bases to trimming and J lost 3 bases; unmatched junction nucleotides: 5. This CDR3 has 14 amino acids. The germline V gene has CDR1 SNHLY and CDR2 FYNNEI. The CDR3, as DNA: TGTGCCAGCAGGGGAGCGGGATACTACAATGAGCAGTTCTTC. Its protein product is CASRGAGYYNEQFF.

The V and J genes are TRBV12-3 or TRBV12-4 and TRBJ2-7; possible D gene TRBD2, 5 bases. Trimming took 6 bases from V and 9 from J, leaving 18 bases between them. The length of the CDR3 is 13 residues. The CDR3 nucleotides are TGTGCCAGCAGCTTTAGGTGGCGGGTGGGGCAGTACTTC. This gives the protein CASSFRWRVGQYF.

The chain combines TRBV2 with TRBJ1-2, with 8 bases that match TRBD1. With V trimmed by 4 bases and J by 4 bases, 14 bases remained unmatched. Germline lookup yields CDR1 SNHLY and CDR2 FYNNEI. The CDR3 is made up of 17 amino acids. CDR3 in amino acids: CASSVPRDRRLGYGYTF. The DNA of the CDR3 is TGTGCCAGCAGTGTCCCCCGGGACAGGCGGCTGGGCTATGGCTACACCTTC.

This chain links TRBV19 with TRBJ2-7; 9 nucleotides line up with TRBD2. CDR3 length: 15 amino acids. Trimming cost V 7 bases and J 2 bases; bases outside gene matches: 9. In germline, CDR1 is LNHDA, CDR2 SQIVND (reference sequence). The CDR3 reads CASTLGSGGTYEQYF. DNA for the CDR3: TGTGCCAGTACCCTGGGAAGCGGGGGGACCTACGAGCAGTACTTC.

The chain carries TRBV7-2 and TRBJ1-5; D might be TRBD1 (5 bases). The CDR3 runs to 15 residues. Deletions cut 1 base from V and 7 bases from J, with 14 bases between. Per the germline V gene, CDR1 is SGHTA and CDR2 is FQGNSA. CDR3 nucleotide sequence: TGTGCCAGCAGCTTAGGGAGTGCCGGGGGGCAGCCCCAGCATTTT. Its protein product is CASSLGSAGGQPQHF.

The chain recombines TRBV24-1 with TRBJ1-5, with TRBD1 as a possible D gene (5 bases). The V gene lost 4 bases and the J gene lost 7 bases, with 13 bases spanning the gap. This CDR3 contains 14 residues. Germline CDR1 KGHDR, CDR2 SFDVKD. As DNA, the CDR3 is TGTGCCACCAGTGAGGGGGGGAACAGGCAGCCCCAGCATTTT. Its protein is CATSEGGNRQPQHF.

The chain has TRBV6-6 and TRBJ1-2, with 8 bases identical to TRBD1. J lost 2 bases, V lost 6 bases, and 8 bases had no gene match. The length of the CDR3 is 15 residues. Germline V lookup: CDR1 MNHNY, CDR2 SVGAGI (reference sequence). The DNA for the CDR3 is TGTGCCAGCAGAAACGGGGGACAGGTCAACTATGGCTACACCTTC. Protein product: CASRNGGQVNYGYTF.

This rearrangement joins TRBV4-1 to TRBJ2-7, with 8 positions matching TRBD1. The CDR3 runs to 16 residues. The V gene end was trimmed by 1 base and the J gene end by 1 base; junction bases not matched to a gene: 6. Germline V gene data show CDR1 as MGHRA and CDR2 as YSYEKL. The CDR3 nucleotides are TGCGCCAGCAGCCAAGGAAGACAGGGGAAATCCTACGAGCAGTACTTC. Translated: CASSQGRQGKSYEQYF.

V and J are TRBV11-3 and TRBJ2-1; D might be TRBD1 (6 bases). V lost 0 bases, J lost 6 bases, and 12 bases lay in between. The CDR3 contains 15 residues. Per the germline V gene, CDR1 is SGHNT and CDR2 is YENEEA. The CDR3 sequence: CASSLEAGVVNEQFF. CDR3 coding DNA: TGTGCCAGCAGCTTAGAGGCAGGGGTGGTCAATGAGCAGTTCTTC.

This clone was picked up one time. The CDR3 loop is CASSPMTENTEAFF. DNA of the CDR3: TGTGCCAGCAGTCCAATGACAGAGAACACTGAAGCTTTCTTT. The chain is built from TRBV28 and TRBJ1-1; possible D gene TRBD1, 5 bases. The V end lost 5 bases, the J end lost 1 base, and 11 bases lay between the germline ends. The germline V gene encodes CDR1 MDHEN and CDR2 SYDVKM. This CDR3 is built from 14 residues.

This chain links TRBV7-8 with TRBJ2-3, with D unclear. The V end lost 1 base, the J end lost 2 bases, and 16 bases lay between the germline ends. This CDR3 contains 17 residues. The germline V gene has CDR1 SGHVS and CDR2 FQNEAQ. CDR3 protein: CASSLGQKITYTDTQYF. The CDR3 bases are TGTGCCAGCAGCTTAGGCCAAAAGATCACCTACACAGATACGCAGTATTTT.

J is TRBJ2-3 and V is TRBV27; TRBD2 agrees at 16 bases. The CDR3 runs 16 residues. Germline assignment: CDR1 MNHEY and CDR2 SMNVEV (reference sequence). Trimming at V came to 11 bases and at J to 4 bases, leaving 9 bases not matched to a gene. CDR3 loop: CAAGTSGGAGADTQYF. In DNA form, the CDR3 reads TGTGCCGCTGGGACTAGCGGGGGGGCCGGGGCAGATACGCAGTATTTT.

DNA of the CDR3: TGTGCCAGCAGTGAAGCACGGTGGCAGGGGAGCTACGAGCAGTACTTC. Translated, it gives CASSEARWQGSYEQYF. The V call is TRBV6-1, the J call TRBJ2-7; D is perhaps TRBD1 (6 bases). The CDR3 has 16 residues. V lost 0 bases to trimming and J lost 3 bases, with 15 bases between them. Germline V gene data show CDR1 as MNHNS and CDR2 as SASEGT.

This chain joins TRBV28 and TRBJ1-6; D is perhaps TRBD1 (6 bases). From germline, CDR1 is MDHEN and CDR2 SYDVKM. The ends were cut back, 2 bases at V and 3 bases at J, with 14 bases in the middle. The CDR3 totals 17 residues. CDR3 amino acids: CASSLIVSGDYNSPLHF. CDR3 coding DNA: TGTGCCAGCAGTTTAATTGTGTCAGGGGACTATAATTCACCCCTCCACTTT.